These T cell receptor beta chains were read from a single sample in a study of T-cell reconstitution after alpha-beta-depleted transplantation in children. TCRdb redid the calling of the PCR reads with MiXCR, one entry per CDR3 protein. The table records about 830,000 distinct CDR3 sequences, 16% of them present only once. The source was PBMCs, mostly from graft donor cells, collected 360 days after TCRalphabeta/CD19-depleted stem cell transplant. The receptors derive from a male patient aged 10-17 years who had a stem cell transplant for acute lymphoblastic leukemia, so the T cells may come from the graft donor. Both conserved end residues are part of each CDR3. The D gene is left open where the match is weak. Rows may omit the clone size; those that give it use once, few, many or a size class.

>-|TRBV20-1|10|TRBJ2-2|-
TGCAGTGCTAGAGCCGGGGAGCTGTTTTTT
CSARAGELFF
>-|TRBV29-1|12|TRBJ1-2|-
TGCAGCGCTATTAACAGGGATCCTGGCTACACCTTC
CSAINRDPGYTF
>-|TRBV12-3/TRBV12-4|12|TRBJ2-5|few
TGTGCCAGCAGGGAAACGGGGCCGACCCAGTACTTC
CASRETGPTQYF
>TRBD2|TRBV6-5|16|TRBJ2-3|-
TGTGCCAGCAGTTACCGTCCTAGCGGGAGGTCAGATACGCAGTATTTT
CASSYRPSGRSDTQYF
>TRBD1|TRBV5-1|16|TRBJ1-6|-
TGCGCCAGCAGCCCTTGGACAGGGTCGGGCAATTCACCCCTCCACTTT
CASSPWTGSGNSPLHF
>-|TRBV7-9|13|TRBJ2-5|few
TGTGCCAGCAAACCGAACTACCAAGAGACCCAGTACTTC
CASKPNYQETQYF
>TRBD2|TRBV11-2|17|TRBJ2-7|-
TGTGCCATCAGCTTAGCCGGGACTAGCGGGAGTAGGTACGAGCAGTACTTC
CAISLAGTSGSRYEQYF
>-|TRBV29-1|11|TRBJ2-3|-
TGCAGCGTCCCCGGCCCCCGGAGGCAGTATTTT
CSVPGPRRQYF
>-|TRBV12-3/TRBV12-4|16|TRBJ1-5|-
TGTGCCAGCAGCCCCGGACAGAGTTATAGCAATCAGCCCCAGCATTTT
CASSPGQSYSNQPQHF
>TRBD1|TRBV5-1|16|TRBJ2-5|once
TGCGCCAGCAGCCGCACCGGGACAGGGGGTCAAGAGACCCAGTACTTC
CASSRTGTGGQETQYF
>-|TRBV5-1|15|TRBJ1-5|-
TGCGCCAGCAGCTTGTTAGGTACAGTCAATCAGCCCCAGCATTTT
CASSLLGTVNQPQHF
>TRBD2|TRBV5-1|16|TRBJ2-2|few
TGCGCCAGCAGCTTGGTCCCGGGAGGGCCAGGCGGGGAGCTGTTTTTT
CASSLVPGGPGGELFF
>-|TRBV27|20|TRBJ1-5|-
TGTGCCAGCAGTTTATCGGCCAAGGAACATAGGGGCCCTAGCAATCAGCCCCAGCATTTT
CASSLSAKEHRGPSNQPQHF
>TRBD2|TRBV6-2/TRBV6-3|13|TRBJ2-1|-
TGTGCCAGCAAAAACCAAGCGGGGGATGAGCAGTTCTTC
CASKNQAGDEQFF
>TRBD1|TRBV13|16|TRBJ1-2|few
TGTGCCAGCAGCTTACCCCTGGACAGGGTTAACTATGGCTACACCTTC
CASSLPLDRVNYGYTF
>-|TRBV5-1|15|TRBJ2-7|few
TGCGCCAGCAGCTTGAGCCGGGACACCTCCTACGAGCAGTACTTC
CASSLSRDTSYEQYF
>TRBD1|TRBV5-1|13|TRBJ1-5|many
TGCGCCAGCACCAGGGGGCCCAATCAGCCCCAGCATTTT
CASTRGPNQPQHF
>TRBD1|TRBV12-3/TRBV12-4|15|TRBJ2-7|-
TGTGCCAGCAGTTCCAGGACAGGGTTTTACTACGAGCAGTACTTC
CASSSRTGFYYEQYF
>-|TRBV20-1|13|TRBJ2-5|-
TGCAGTGCTAGATCAGAAACTAGCAGGACCCAGTACTTC
CSARSETSRTQYF
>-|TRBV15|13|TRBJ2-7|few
TGTGCCACCTCCGGGGGTCGCTCCTACGAGCAGTACTTC
CATSGGRSYEQYF
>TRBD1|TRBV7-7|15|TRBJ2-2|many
TGTGCCAGCAGCTTCAGGACAGGTGGCACCGGGGAGCTGTTTTTT
CASSFRTGGTGELFF
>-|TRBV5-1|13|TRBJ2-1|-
TGCGCCAGCAGCTTGGATTGGAACAATGAGCAGTTCTTC
CASSLDWNNEQFF
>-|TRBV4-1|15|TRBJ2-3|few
TGCGCCAGCAGCCAATACGGGTTGAGCACAGATACGCAGTATTTT
CASSQYGLSTDTQYF
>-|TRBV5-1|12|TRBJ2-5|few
TGCGCCAGCATGGGAAATCAAGAGACCCAGTACTTC
CASMGNQETQYF
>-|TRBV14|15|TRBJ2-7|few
TGTGCCAGCAGCCAAGAGGGGAGGCCCGCCTACGAGCAGTACTTC
CASSQEGRPAYEQYF
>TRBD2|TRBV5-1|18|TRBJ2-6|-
TGCGCCAGCAGCTTGTTAGCGGGAGGTCTCTCTGGGGCCAACGTCCTGACTTTC
CASSLLAGGLSGANVLTF
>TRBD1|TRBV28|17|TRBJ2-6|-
TGTGCCAGCAGTACTACCCCTGGGACAGGGGAGGGCAACGTCCTGACTTTC
CASSTTPGTGEGNVLTF
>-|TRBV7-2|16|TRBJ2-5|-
TGTGCCAGCAGCTTAGGTTCTGTGCCAGGGGAAGAGACCCAGTACTTC
CASSLGSVPGEETQYF
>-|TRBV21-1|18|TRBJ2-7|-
TGTGCCAGCAGCAAACTCGCTACTTCAGACAACAATTCCTACGAGCAGTACTTC
CASSKLATSDNNSYEQYF
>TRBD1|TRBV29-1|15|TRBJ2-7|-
TGCAGCGTTGGCCCCGGGACAGGGGGGGGGTACGAGCAGTACTTC
CSVGPGTGGGYEQYF
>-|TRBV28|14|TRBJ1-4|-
TGTGCCAGCAGTTTATGGGGGCGCGGTGAAAAACTGTTTTTT
CASSLWGRGEKLFF
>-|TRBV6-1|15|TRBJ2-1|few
TGTGCCAGCAGGGAGCCGGGACACTCCTACAATGAGCAGTTCTTC
CASREPGHSYNEQFF
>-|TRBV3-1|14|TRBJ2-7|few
TGTGCCAGCAGCCAAGCCGGGGAAGGCTACGAGCAGTACTTC
CASSQAGEGYEQYF
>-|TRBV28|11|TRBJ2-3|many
TGTGCCAGCGGGGAGCCTCGAAGCCAGTATTTT
CASGEPRSQYF
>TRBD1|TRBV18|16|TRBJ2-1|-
TGTGCCAGCTCACCACCGACAGGGGTTAGGTACAATGAGCAGTTCTTC
CASSPPTGVRYNEQFF
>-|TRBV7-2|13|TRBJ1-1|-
TGTGCCAGCAGCTTATACGACAACACTGAAGCTTTCTTT
CASSLYDNTEAFF
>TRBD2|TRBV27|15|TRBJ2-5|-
TGTGCCAGCAGTTACGAAGCGGGAGGGGGGGAGACCCAGTACTTC
CASSYEAGGGETQYF
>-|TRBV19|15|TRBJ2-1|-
TGTGCCAGTAGTAAGACAGCGAGCTCCTACAATGAGCAGTTCTTC
CASSKTASSYNEQFF
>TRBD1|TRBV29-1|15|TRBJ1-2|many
TGCAGCGTTGAAGATGGCAGGGGGCGCACCTATGGCTACACCTTC
CSVEDGRGRTYGYTF
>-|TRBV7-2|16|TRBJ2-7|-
TGTGCCAGCAGCCAGAGGTTGGACAAAATCTCCTACGAGCAGTACTTC
CASSQRLDKISYEQYF
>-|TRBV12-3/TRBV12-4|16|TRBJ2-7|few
TGTGCCAGCAGTTTCCCATCTAGCCCCACTACCTACGAGCAGTACTTC
CASSFPSSPTTYEQYF
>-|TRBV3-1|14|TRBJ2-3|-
TGTGCCAGCAGCCAAGTGGCCCGCAGAAATACGCAGTATTTT
CASSQVARRNTQYF